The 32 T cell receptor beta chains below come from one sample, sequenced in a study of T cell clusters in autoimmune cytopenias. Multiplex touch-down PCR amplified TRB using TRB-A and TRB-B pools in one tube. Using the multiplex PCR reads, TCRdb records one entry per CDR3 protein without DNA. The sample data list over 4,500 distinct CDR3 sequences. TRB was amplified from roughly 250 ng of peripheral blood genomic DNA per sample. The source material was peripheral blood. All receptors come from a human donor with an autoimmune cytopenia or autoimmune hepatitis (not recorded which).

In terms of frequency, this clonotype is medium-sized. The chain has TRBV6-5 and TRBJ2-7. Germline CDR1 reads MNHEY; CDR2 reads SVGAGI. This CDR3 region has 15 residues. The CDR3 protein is CASSYSRTYDYEQYF.

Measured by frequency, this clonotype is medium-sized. The CDR3: CASSFDGVSEQYF. The chain has TRBV5-4 and TRBJ2-7. Germline loops: CDR1 SGHNT, CDR2 YYREEE (reference sequence). This CDR3 comprises 13 residues.

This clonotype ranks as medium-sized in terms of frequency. The CDR3 protein is CASSELLADYVTDTQYF. The chain employs TRBV6-1 and TRBJ2-3; TCRdb's D call, TRBD2, is unchecked because there is no DNA. Germline CDR1 and CDR2: MNHNS and SASEGT. CDR3 length equals 17 residues.

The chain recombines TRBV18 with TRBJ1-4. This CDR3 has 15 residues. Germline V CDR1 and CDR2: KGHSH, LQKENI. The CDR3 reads CASSRRSATNEKLFF. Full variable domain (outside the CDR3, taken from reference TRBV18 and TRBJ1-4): NAGVMQNPRHLVRRRGQEARLRCSPMKGHSHVYWYRQLPEEGLKFMVYLQKENIIDESGMPKERFSAEFPKEGPSILRIQQVVRGDSAAYFCASSRRSATNEKLFFGSGTQLSVL.

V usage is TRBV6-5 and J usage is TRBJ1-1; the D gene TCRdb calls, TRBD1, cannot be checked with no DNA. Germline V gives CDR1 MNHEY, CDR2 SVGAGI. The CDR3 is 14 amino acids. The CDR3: CASRPTGMNTEAFF.

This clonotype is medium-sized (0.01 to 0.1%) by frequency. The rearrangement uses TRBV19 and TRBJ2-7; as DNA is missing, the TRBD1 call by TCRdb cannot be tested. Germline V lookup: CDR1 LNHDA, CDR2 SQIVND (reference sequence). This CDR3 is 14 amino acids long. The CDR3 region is CASSSGDRAYEQYF.

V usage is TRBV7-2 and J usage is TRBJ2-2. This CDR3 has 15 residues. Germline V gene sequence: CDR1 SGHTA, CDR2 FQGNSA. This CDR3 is CASSLMGTNTGELFF.

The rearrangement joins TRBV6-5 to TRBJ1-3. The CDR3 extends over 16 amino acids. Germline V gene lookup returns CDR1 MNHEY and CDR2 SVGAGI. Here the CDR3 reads CASRPADFTSGNTIYF.

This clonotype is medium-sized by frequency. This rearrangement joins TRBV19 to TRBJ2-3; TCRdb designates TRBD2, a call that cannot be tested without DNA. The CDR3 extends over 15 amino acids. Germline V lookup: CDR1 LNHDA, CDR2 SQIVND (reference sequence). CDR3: CASSNREPSTDTQYF.

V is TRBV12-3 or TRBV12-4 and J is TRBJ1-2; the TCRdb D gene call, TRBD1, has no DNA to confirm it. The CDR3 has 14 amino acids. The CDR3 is CASSPLGGKDGYTF.

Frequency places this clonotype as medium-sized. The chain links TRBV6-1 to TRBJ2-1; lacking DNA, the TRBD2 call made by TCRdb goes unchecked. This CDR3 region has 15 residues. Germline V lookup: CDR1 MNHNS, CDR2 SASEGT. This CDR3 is CASSELGAGGRAWFF.

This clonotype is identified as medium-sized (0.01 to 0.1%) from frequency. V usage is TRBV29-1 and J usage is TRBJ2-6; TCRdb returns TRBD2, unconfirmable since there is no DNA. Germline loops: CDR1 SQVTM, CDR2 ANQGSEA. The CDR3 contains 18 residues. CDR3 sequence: CSVEWAKGSISGANVLTF.

The CDR3: CASQSLTSEESSTDTQYF. The V gene is TRBV6-1, the J gene TRBJ2-3. There are 18 residues in the CDR3. Germline V lookup: CDR1 MNHNS, CDR2 SASEGT.

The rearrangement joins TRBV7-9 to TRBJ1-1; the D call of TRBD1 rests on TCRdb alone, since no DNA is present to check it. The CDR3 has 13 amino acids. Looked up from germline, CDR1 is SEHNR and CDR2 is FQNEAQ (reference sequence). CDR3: CASSEGVGTEAFF.

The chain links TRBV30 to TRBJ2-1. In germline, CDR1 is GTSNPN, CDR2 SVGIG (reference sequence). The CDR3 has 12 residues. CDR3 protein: CAWAVSYNEQFF.

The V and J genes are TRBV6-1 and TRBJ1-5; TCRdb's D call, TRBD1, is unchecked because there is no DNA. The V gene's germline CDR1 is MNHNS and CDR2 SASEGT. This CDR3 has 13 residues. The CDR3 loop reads CASSDDRGQPQHF.

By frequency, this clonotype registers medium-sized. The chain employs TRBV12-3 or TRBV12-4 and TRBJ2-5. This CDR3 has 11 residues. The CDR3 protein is CASTQGGTQYF.

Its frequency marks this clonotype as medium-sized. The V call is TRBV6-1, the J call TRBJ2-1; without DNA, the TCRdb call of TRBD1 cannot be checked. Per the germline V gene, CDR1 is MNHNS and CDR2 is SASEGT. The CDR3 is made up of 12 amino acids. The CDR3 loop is CASRETVNEQFF.

The CDR3 protein is CASIKGLAGVIYTGELFF. This sequence joins TRBV7-9 and TRBJ2-2; TCRdb's assignment of TRBD2 cannot be checked, as there is no DNA. This CDR3 has 18 amino acids. CDR1 is SEHNR, CDR2 FQNEAQ, per germline (reference sequence).

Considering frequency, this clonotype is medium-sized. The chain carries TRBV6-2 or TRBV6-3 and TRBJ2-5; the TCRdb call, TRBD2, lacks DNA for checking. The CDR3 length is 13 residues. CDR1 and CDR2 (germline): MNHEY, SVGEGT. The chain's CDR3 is CASSPPGAETQYF.

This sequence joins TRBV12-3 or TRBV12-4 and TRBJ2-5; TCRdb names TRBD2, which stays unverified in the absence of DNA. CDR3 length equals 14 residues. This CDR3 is CASSLAGRKETQYF.

CDR3 loop: CASSRESRGYNNNEQFF. J is TRBJ2-1 and V is TRBV18; no DNA is available, so the TRBD1 call from TCRdb remains unchecked. CDR1 KGHSH and CDR2 LQKENI come from the germline V gene. The CDR3 contains 17 residues.

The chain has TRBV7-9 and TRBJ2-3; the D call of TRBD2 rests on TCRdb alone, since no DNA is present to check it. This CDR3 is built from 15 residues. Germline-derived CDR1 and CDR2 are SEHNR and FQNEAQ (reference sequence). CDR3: CASSPWREATDTQYF.

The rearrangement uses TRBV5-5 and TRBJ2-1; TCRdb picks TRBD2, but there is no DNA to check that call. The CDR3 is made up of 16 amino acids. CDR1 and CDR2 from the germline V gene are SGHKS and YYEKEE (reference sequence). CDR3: CASRAELAEKYNEQFF.

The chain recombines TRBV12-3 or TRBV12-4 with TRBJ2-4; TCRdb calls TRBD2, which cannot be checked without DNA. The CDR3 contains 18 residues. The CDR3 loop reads CASSPGTSGTGHKNIQYF.

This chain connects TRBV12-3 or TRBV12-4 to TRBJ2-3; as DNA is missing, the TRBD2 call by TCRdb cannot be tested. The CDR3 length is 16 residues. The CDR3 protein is CASSFPRGGKTDTQYF.

The CDR3 region is CATSLGGENTGELFF. The chain combines TRBV15 with TRBJ2-2; no DNA is available, so the TRBD1 call from TCRdb remains unchecked. Germline V gene lookup returns CDR1 LNHNV and CDR2 YYDKDF (reference sequence). The CDR3 totals 15 residues.

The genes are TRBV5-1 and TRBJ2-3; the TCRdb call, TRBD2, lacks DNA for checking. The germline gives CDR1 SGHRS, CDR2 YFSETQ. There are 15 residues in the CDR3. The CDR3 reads CASSRTSGATDTQYF. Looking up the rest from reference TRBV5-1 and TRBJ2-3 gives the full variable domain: KAGVTQTPRYLIKTRGQQVTLSCSPISGHRSVSWYQQTPGQGLQFLFEYFSETQRNKGNFPGRFSGRQFSNSRSEMNVSTLELGDSALYLCASSRTSGATDTQYFGPGTRLTVL.

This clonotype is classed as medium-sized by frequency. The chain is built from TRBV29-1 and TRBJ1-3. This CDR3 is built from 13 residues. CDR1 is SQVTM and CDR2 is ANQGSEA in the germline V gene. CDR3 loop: CSVVTGDGNTIYF.

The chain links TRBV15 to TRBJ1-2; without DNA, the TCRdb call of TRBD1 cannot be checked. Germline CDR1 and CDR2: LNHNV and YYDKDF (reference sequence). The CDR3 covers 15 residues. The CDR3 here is CATSRAGGRNYGYTF.

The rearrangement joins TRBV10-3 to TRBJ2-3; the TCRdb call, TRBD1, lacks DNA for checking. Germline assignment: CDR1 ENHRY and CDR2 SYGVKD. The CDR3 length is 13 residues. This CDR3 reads CAIEGQSTDTQYF.

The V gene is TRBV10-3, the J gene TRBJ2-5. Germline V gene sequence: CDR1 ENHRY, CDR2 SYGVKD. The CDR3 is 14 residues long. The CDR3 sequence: CAISESTGQETQYF.